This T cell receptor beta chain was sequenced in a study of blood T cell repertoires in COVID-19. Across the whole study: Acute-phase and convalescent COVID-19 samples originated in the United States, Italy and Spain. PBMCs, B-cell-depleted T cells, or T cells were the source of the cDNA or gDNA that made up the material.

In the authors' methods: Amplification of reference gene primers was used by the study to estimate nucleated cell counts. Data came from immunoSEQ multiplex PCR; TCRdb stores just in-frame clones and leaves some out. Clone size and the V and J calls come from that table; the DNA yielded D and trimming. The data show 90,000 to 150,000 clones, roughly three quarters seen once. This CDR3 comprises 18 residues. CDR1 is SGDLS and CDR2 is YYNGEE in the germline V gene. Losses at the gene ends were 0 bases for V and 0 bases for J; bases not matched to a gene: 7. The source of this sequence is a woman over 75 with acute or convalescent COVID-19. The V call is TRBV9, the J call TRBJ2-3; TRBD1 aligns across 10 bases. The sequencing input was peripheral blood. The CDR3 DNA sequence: TGTGCCAGCAGCGTAGGTGACCGGACAGGGGGGAGCACAGATACGCAGTATTTT. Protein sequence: CASSVGDRTGGSTDTQYF.